Presented here are 15 T cell receptor beta chains from one specimen sequenced in a study of radiotherapy plus CTLA-4 blockade in lung cancer. Measured with immunoSEQ multiplex PCR; TCRdb has only the in-frame clones, and not every one. The data show around 130,000 clones, with 85% to 90% seen just once and 6.9% held by the top ten. This sample comprised peripheral blood, obtained from a patient treated with radiotherapy plus ipilimumab. These receptors all come from a human donor with non-small cell lung cancer that progressed on radiotherapy plus ipilimumab.

The chain is built from TRBV2 and TRBJ1-3, with D possibly TRBD1 on 6 matching bases. The V end lost 11 bases, the J end lost 3 bases, and 14 bases lay between the germline ends. This CDR3 spans 13 amino acids. Germline V CDR1 and CDR2: SNHLY, FYNNEI. Written as DNA, the CDR3 is TGTGCCGGGGGGCTAGGTTTTGGAAACACCATATATTTT. Translation: CAGGLGFGNTIYF.

The rearrangement uses TRBV28 and TRBJ1-3; D gene uncertain. Germline CDR1 is MDHEN and CDR2 is SYDVKM. The germline V and J ends were trimmed by 3 bases and 1 base, with 13 bases remaining between them. CDR3 length: 16 residues. The CDR3 is CASSLADHPSGNTIYF. Written as DNA, the CDR3 is TGTGCCAGCAGTTTGGCAGACCACCCTTCTGGAAACACCATATATTTT.

This chain links TRBV27 with TRBJ2-5, with 7 positions matching TRBD2. Germline assignment: CDR1 MNHEY and CDR2 SMNVEV (reference sequence). The CDR3 spans 14 residues. The J segment lost 1 base and the V segment lost 6 bases, leaving 5 bases of the junction unmatched. The CDR3 DNA reads as TGTGCCAGCAGCCAACTAGCGTTCCAAGAGACCCAGTACTTC. Protein sequence: CASSQLAFQETQYF.

This clone showed up just a few times. The gene calls are TRBV2 and TRBJ1-2; D might be TRBD1 (6 bases). The germline gives CDR1 SNHLY, CDR2 FYNNEI. Between the trimmed V and J ends, which lost 6 bases and 9 bases, there was a span of 23 bases. The CDR3 extends over 15 amino acids. The CDR3, as DNA: TGTGCCAGCAGCTCCCCGAGGAGGGATCAGGGGAGCTACACCTTC. Its protein product is CASSSPRRDQGSYTF.

In DNA, the CDR3 is TGTGCCATCAGTACCCTGGGAGGGGACACTGAAGCTTTCTTT. It specifies CAISTLGGDTEAFF. V and J are TRBV10-3 and TRBJ1-1; a weak D match, TRBD1 (5 bases). The germline V gene has CDR1 ENHRY and CDR2 SYGVKD. There are 14 residues in the CDR3. V was trimmed by 5 bases and J by 3 bases, leaving 13 bases between them.

The genes are TRBV2 and TRBJ2-5; TRBD2 is a possible D gene (7 bases). This CDR3 has 14 amino acids. V shed 8 bases and J shed 2 bases, with 15 bases lying between them. Germline CDR1 reads SNHLY; CDR2 reads FYNNEI. The CDR3 sequence is CASVAGARQETQYF. CDR3 in DNA: TGTGCCAGCGTTGCGGGGGCGCGTCAAGAGACCCAGTACTTC. Based on the CDR3 plus reference TRBV2 and TRBJ2-5, the full variable domain is EPEVTQTPSHQVTQMGQEVILRCVPISNHLYFYWYRQILGQKVEFLVSFYNNEISEKSEIFDDQFSVERPDGSNFTLKIRSTKLEDSAMYFCASVAGARQETQYFGPGTRLLVL.

The table lists this clone with a count of one. The chain joins TRBV7-3 to TRBJ2-7, with 7 bases fitting TRBD2. Germline-derived CDR1 and CDR2 are SGHTA and FQGTGA. The CDR3 is 15 residues long. V dropped 2 bases and J dropped 2; count of bases not matched to a gene: 6. The CDR3 coding sequence is TGTGCCAGCAGCTTAGGGCTAGCGGCGACCTACGAGCAGTACTTC. It specifies CASSLGLAATYEQYF.

V and J are TRBV18 and TRBJ2-5, with D hard to call. Germline-derived CDR1 and CDR2 are KGHSH and LQKENI. The CDR3 contains 12 residues. Trimming pared 2 bases from V and 3 bases from J, leaving 4 bases between. The CDR3 loop is CASSPAEETQYF. Here the CDR3 DNA reads TGTGCCAGCTCACCAGCCGAAGAGACCCAGTACTTC.

The V call is TRBV4-2, the J call TRBJ1-1; D gene ambiguous. The CDR3 loop spans 15 amino acids. V was cut by 1 base and J by 1 base, with 10 bases left in between. CDR1 and CDR2 (germline): LGHNA, YNFKEQ. The CDR3 is CASSQVREPNTEAFF. For the CDR3, the DNA is TGTGCCAGCAGCCAAGTCAGAGAACCGAACACTGAAGCTTTCTTT.

Remarks on this clone: At the DNA level, this CDR3 is encoded by other sequences in the same sample as well. For the CDR3, the DNA is TGTGCCAGCTCACCCCGGGACAGGGGCGACGAGCAGTACTTC. This codes for CASSPRDRGDEQYF. This rearrangement joins TRBV18 to TRBJ2-7, with 10 bases that match TRBD1. The germline CDR1 and CDR2 sequences are KGHSH and LQKENI. The V and J ends lost 3 bases and 5 bases, in that order; junction bases with no gene match: 4. The CDR3 totals 14 residues.

The chain has TRBV5-1 and TRBJ1-1, with a tentative D call TRBD1 (6 bases). Germline V gene sequence: CDR1 SGHRS, CDR2 YFSETQ. The CDR3 spans 15 residues. V was cut by 0 bases and J by 9 bases, with 18 bases left in between. CDR3 loop: CASSLVTGTPGKAFF. In nucleotides, the CDR3 is TGCGCCAGCAGCTTGGTTACAGGGACCCCGGGGAAAGCTTTCTTT.

This clone was recorded a few times. The chain uses TRBV10-2 and TRBJ2-7; D gene uncertain. The V end lost 5 bases, the J end lost 1 base, and 6 bases lay between the germline ends. Germline V lookup: CDR1 WSHSY, CDR2 SAAADI. The CDR3 is made up of 12 amino acids. The CDR3 reads CASSSTSYEQYF. CDR3 DNA: TGCGCCAGCAGTTCAACGTCCTACGAGCAGTACTTC.

This sequence joins TRBV15 and TRBJ2-2; TRBD2 is a possible D gene (5 bases). Deletions cut 5 bases from V and 4 bases from J, with 11 bases between. There are 14 residues in the CDR3. The germline CDR1 and CDR2 sequences are LNHNV and YYDKDF (reference sequence). The CDR3 nucleotides read TGTGCCACCAGCGACGGGGTCACCACCGGGGAGCTGTTTTTT. This sequence encodes CATSDGVTTGELFF.

V is TRBV6-6 and J is TRBJ1-1, with D unresolved. CDR3 length equals 13 residues. CDR1 and CDR2 from the germline V gene are MNHNY and SVGAGI (reference sequence). V was trimmed by 0 bases and J by 8 bases, leaving 10 bases between them. CDR3 DNA sequence: TGTGCCAGCAGTTACTCCGGGGTGATGGAAGCTTTCTTT. Its protein product is CASSYSGVMEAFF.

This chain joins TRBV29-1 and TRBJ2-7, with D unresolved. Per the germline V gene, CDR1 is SQVTM and CDR2 is ANQGSEA. The germline V and J ends were trimmed by 4 bases and 0 bases, with 10 bases remaining between them. The CDR3 spans 13 residues. The CDR3 reads CSVAPRLSYEQYF. Here the CDR3 DNA reads TGCAGCGTTGCCCCCAGGCTCTCCTACGAGCAGTACTTC.